A selection of T cell receptor beta chains follows, all from one sample in a study of graft-versus-host responses after intestinal transplantation. Clones were sequenced by immunoSEQ multiplex PCR, and TCRdb holds only the in-frame ones, with some missing. The sample lists 98,000 or so clones; more than 70% were seen once. This sample comprised PBMCs, obtained 255 days after intestinal transplant. All receptors derive from a human patient who received an intestinal transplant, so some T cells may come from the graft donor. CDR3s include the opening cysteine and the closing phenylalanine or tryptophan. D genes are given only for firm matches.

15	TRBD2	TRBV27	TRBJ2-1	CASSVAGGHYNEQFF
16	NA	TRBV2	TRBJ1-4	CASSEYPPATNEKLFF
15	NA	TRBV28	TRBJ1-5	CASSPRDFSNQPQHF
17	TRBD1	TRBV2	TRBJ2-7	CASSVPRIGTGAYEQYF
14	TRBD1	TRBV25-1	TRBJ2-5	CASSATTGFETQYF
14	NA	TRBV9	TRBJ2-3	CASSVEVTADTQYF
14	TRBD1	TRBV5-1	TRBJ1-1	CASSLGGQVTEAFF
12	NA	TRBV19	TRBJ1-1	CASSIDLTEAFF
15	NA	TRBV9	TRBJ2-7	CASSVGTAPSYEQYF
15	NA	TRBV10-1	TRBJ2-2	CASSKGGGNTGELFF
13	NA	TRBV11-2	TRBJ2-7	CASTNWGSYEQYF
16	TRBD1	TRBV27	TRBJ2-5	CASSFYSQGAWETQYF
12	NA	TRBV5-6	TRBJ1-6	CASSPGDQTLHF
13	TRBD2	TRBV19	TRBJ2-1	CASISSGGSEQFF
15	NA	TRBV7-6	TRBJ1-4	CASSSPTGGHEKLFF
11	NA	TRBV6-1	TRBJ1-1	CASHGTEEAFF
16	NA	TRBV9	TRBJ2-2	CASSVGGTLNTGELFF
14	TRBD1	TRBV5-1	TRBJ1-2	CASSLGLQGDGYTF
18	TRBD2	TRBV5-6	TRBJ2-1	CASSLRLAGGRSYNEQFF
14	NA	TRBV6-1	TRBJ1-2	CASSEASGGYGYTF
13	NA	TRBV27	TRBJ2-7	CASSSNTGYEQYF
15	NA	TRBV2	TRBJ2-3	CASTYVGAGADTQYF
16	NA	TRBV5-6	TRBJ2-3	CASSSPGLAVTDTQYF
15	NA	TRBV5-4	TRBJ2-1	CASSFGASSYNEQFF
13	NA	TRBV6-5	TRBJ2-4	CASSYSWSDIQYF
11	NA	TRBV13	TRBJ2-7	CASSRGYEQYF
13	NA	TRBV7-6	TRBJ2-5	CASSSRGTETQYF
14	NA	TRBV5-1	TRBJ1-2	CASSLADLNYGYTF
16	TRBD2	TRBV4-2	TRBJ2-7	CASSQDRAGEGYEQYF
14	TRBD1	TRBV6-6	TRBJ2-7	CASRVTGTSYEQYF
16	TRBD1	TRBV4-2	TRBJ1-5	CASSQEKGQLNQPQHF
14	TRBD2	TRBV15	TRBJ2-3	CATRASGVTDTQYF
14	TRBD2	TRBV6-1	TRBJ2-5	CASNPRGGPETQYF
15	TRBD2	TRBV27	TRBJ2-2	CASTLLAGGAGELFF
15	NA	TRBV10-3	TRBJ1-1	CAISPTGRAGTEAFF
15	NA	TRBV6-6	TRBJ2-1	CASRPRGAPYNEQFF
13	TRBD2	TRBV11-2	TRBJ2-7	CASARTSEGEQYF
17	TRBD2	TRBV11-1	TRBJ2-1	CASSLWGSGGSYNEQFF
13	NA	TRBV28	TRBJ1-2	CASSPGTFLGYTF
15	NA	TRBV7-6	TRBJ2-7	CASSLAGEGPYEQYF
13	NA	TRBV6-1	TRBJ2-1	CASSWQGWDEQFF
13	NA	TRBV5-4	TRBJ1-1	CASSLEGVTEAFF
14	TRBD1	TRBV5-1	TRBJ2-3	CASSLQGNTDTQYF
13	TRBD1	TRBV5-1	TRBJ2-7	CASSLQGSYEQYF
16	TRBD1	TRBV6-5	TRBJ1-2	CASSYSSLQGNYGYTF
13	NA	TRBV19	TRBJ1-2	CASNHGGSYGYTF